These 24 T cell receptor beta chains share one sample of origin, sequenced in a study of cytomegalovirus exposure and HLA in healthy donors. Both 60 Vbeta primers and 13 Jbeta primers went into the PCR. Profiled with immunoSEQ multiplex PCR; TCRdb holds only in-frame clones, not every one. The repertoire consists of about 130,000 clones, with 70% to 80% occurring once and the leading ten covering approximately 1.8%. Sequencing used PBMCs. The receptor source for this set is a woman aged 50 to 60 in good health and CMV-seronegative.

This clone was found once. V is TRBV10-3 and J is TRBJ1-2; the match to TRBD1 covers 7 bases. This CDR3 has 15 amino acids. Germline trimming cut 6 bases from V and 0 bases from J; bases unmatched to any gene: 7. CDR1 and CDR2 (germline): ENHRY, SYGVKD. The CDR3 spells CAISPQGEANYGYTF. The CDR3 nucleotides are TGTGCCATCAGCCCTCAGGGGGAAGCTAACTATGGCTACACCTTC.

J is TRBJ1-2 and V is TRBV6-1, with 8 bases lining up with TRBD1. The V and J ends lost 0 bases and 6 bases, in that order; junction bases with no gene match: 3. This CDR3 spans 14 amino acids. Germline assignment: CDR1 MNHNS and CDR2 SASEGT. CDR3 in DNA: TGTGCCAGCAGTGAAGCGGACAGGGAGGATGGCTACACCTTC. It codes for CASSEADREDGYTF.

The chain carries TRBV5-1 and TRBJ1-1; D gene unclear. The CDR3 extends over 13 amino acids. Germline V CDR1 and CDR2: SGHRS, YFSETQ. V lost 2 bases, J lost 3 bases, and 8 bases lay in between. The CDR3 bases are TGCGCCAGCAGCTTCCGAGTGGACACTGAAGCTTTCTTT. This gives the protein CASSFRVDTEAFF. The complete variable domain, with remaining parts taken from reference TRBV5-1 and TRBJ1-1, reads KAGVTQTPRYLIKTRGQQVTLSCSPISGHRSVSWYQQTPGQGLQFLFEYFSETQRNKGNFPGRFSGRQFSNSRSEMNVSTLELGDSALYLCASSFRVDTEAFFGQGTRLTVV.

This sequence joins TRBV10-2 and TRBJ2-3; 9 bases match TRBD1. Trimming took 8 bases from V and 1 from J; bases not matched to a gene: 7. Germline lookup yields CDR1 WSHSY and CDR2 SAAADI. This CDR3 has 15 residues. The CDR3 loop reads CASAPTGGRTDTQYF. The CDR3 DNA sequence: TGCGCCAGCGCCCCGACAGGGGGTCGCACAGATACGCAGTATTTT.

J is TRBJ1-5 and V is TRBV30, with D hard to call. The CDR3 runs to 18 residues. CDR1 GTSNPN and CDR2 SVGIG come from the germline V gene (reference sequence). The V end was cut by 3 bases, the J end by 0 bases, with 21 bases between. The CDR3 protein is CAWSPAVRERYSNQPQHF. CDR3 DNA: TGTGCCTGGAGCCCCGCGGTCCGGGAACGGTATAGCAATCAGCCCCAGCATTTT. The variable domain in full, completed from reference TRBV30 and TRBJ1-5, reads SQTIHQWPATLVQPVGSPLSLECTVEGTSNPNLYWYRQAAGRGLQLLFYSVGIGQISSEVPQNLSASRPQDRQFILSSKKLLLSDSGFYLCAWSPAVRERYSNQPQHFGDGTRLSIL.

The gene calls are TRBV5-1 and TRBJ2-1; TRBD1 aligns across 8 bases. CDR3 length: 17 amino acids. The germline CDR1 and CDR2 sequences are SGHRS and YFSETQ. The V and J ends lost 0 bases and 1 base, in that order; junction bases with no gene match: 6. The CDR3 is CASSLGGQARSYNEQFF. Written as DNA, the CDR3 is TGCGCCAGCAGCTTGGGGGGACAGGCGAGGTCCTACAATGAGCAGTTCTTC.

In its sample, this clone was seen a few times. A read error may account for a junction end that differs from germline. The genes are TRBV19 and TRBJ1-2; TRBD1 agrees at 7 bases. CDR3 length: 16 residues. Germline CDR1 reads LNHDA; CDR2 reads SQIVND (reference sequence). CDR3 amino acids: CASSIDQGQSNYGYPF. In DNA, the CDR3 is TGTGCCAGTAGTATAGACCAGGGACAGAGTAACTATGGCTACCCCTTC.

The chain couples TRBV7-2 to TRBJ2-3, with 7 bases lining up with TRBD2. The CDR3 runs to 15 residues. CDR1 and CDR2 (germline): SGHTA, FQGNSA. Unmatched junction bases numbered 6, after V lost 1 base and J lost 5 bases. In DNA form, the CDR3 reads TGTGCCAGCAGCTTAGGCGGGAGAGGTGAAGATACGCAGTATTTT. The encoded protein is CASSLGGRGEDTQYF.

Notes on this clone: At one of its ends the junction is not consistent with the germline gene, which may arise from a read error. The chain uses TRBV30 and TRBJ1-5; no firm D call. Germline V gene sequence: CDR1 GTSNPN, CDR2 SVGIG (reference sequence). The CDR3 spans 15 residues. CDR3 residues: CAWSARLYSNQPQNF. The DNA of the CDR3 is TGTGCCTGGAGCGCGAGACTATATAGCAATCAGCCCCAGAATTTT.

The chain employs TRBV25-1 and TRBJ1-5; D ambiguous. The CDR3 covers 15 residues. V was clipped by 1 base and J by 3 bases, with 10 bases between them. Germline loops: CDR1 MGHDK, CDR2 SYGVNS. CDR3 DNA: TGTGCCAGCAGTGAATCTCAACAGATCAATCAGCCCCAGCATTTT. Residues: CASSESQQINQPQHF.

This clone was counted only a few times. The chain has TRBV6-4 and TRBJ2-2; TRBD1 agrees at 7 bases. J was trimmed by 5 bases and V by 4 bases; bases with no gene match: 4. Germline values: CDR1 MRHNA, CDR2 SNTAGT. The CDR3 covers 14 residues. Here the CDR3 reads CASSAGQATGELFF. The CDR3 coding sequence is TGTGCCAGCAGTGCCGGACAGGCAACCGGGGAGCTGTTTTTT.

The genes are TRBV18 and TRBJ1-3; D gene ambiguous. Germline V gives CDR1 KGHSH, CDR2 LQKENI. The V end lost 2 bases, the J end lost 0 bases, and 8 bases lay between the germline ends. This CDR3 is built from 15 residues. CDR3 loop: CASSPISSSGNTIYF. In DNA, the CDR3 is TGTGCCAGCTCACCAATTTCCAGCTCTGGAAACACCATATATTTT.

The chain employs TRBV28 and TRBJ2-3, with D hard to call. Between the trimmed V and J ends, which lost 4 bases and 4 bases, there was a span of 18 bases. There are 16 residues in the CDR3. The germline V gene has CDR1 MDHEN and CDR2 SYDVKM. In DNA, the CDR3 is TGTGCCAGCAGTTCGCAAAAGAGACTGAAAGCAGATACGCAGTATTTT. Residues: CASSSQKRLKADTQYF.

V gene TRBV11-3 combines with J gene TRBJ2-3, with 9 bases identical to TRBD2. After removal of 3 bases from V and 1 base from J, the junction contained 2 bases not matched to a gene. CDR1 is SGHNT and CDR2 is YENEEA in the germline V gene. The length of the CDR3 is 15 residues. The CDR3 reads CASSLREGGTDTQYF. The CDR3 nucleotides read TGTGCCAGCAGCTTGCGGGAGGGGGGCACAGATACGCAGTATTTT.

The genes are TRBV29-1 and TRBJ2-1; TRBD2 aligns across 7 bases. Germline assignment: CDR1 SQVTM and CDR2 ANQGSEA. The CDR3 is 18 amino acids. With 3 bases clipped from V and 0 bases from J, the junction kept 14 bases outside the gene matches. For the CDR3, the DNA is TGCAGCGTTGACGGACTAGGAACGTTCCTGAGCTCCTACAATGAGCAGTTCTTC. It translates to CSVDGLGTFLSSYNEQFF.

V usage is TRBV29-1 and J usage is TRBJ2-2, with 7 bases fitting TRBD2. CDR1 is SQVTM, CDR2 ANQGSEA, per germline. V trimming: 6 bases; J trimming: 4 bases; junction bases outside the gene matches: 8. This CDR3 has 14 residues. This chain's CDR3 is CSVAGVSGTGELFF. The CDR3 bases are TGCAGCGTGGCGGGAGTGTCGGGCACCGGGGAGCTGTTTTTT.

The chain links TRBV5-4 to TRBJ1-2; D may be TRBD1 (5 bases). Trimming removed 3 bases from V and 6 bases from J, with 30 bases in between. Germline assignment: CDR1 SGHNT and CDR2 YYREEE (reference sequence). This CDR3 has 19 amino acids. CDR3 amino acids: CASSSRPSTAFNAPNGYTF. DNA for the CDR3: TGTGCCAGCAGCTCTCGCCCCTCGACAGCCTTCAATGCCCCTAATGGCTACACCTTC.

This chain joins TRBV7-2 and TRBJ2-1; maybe TRBD1 (5 bases). The CDR3 has 15 amino acids. Trimming took off 5 bases at V and 4 bases at J, with 15 bases between the two ends. From germline, CDR1 is SGHTA and CDR2 FQGNSA. CDR3 sequence: CASSPRAGLYNEQFF. CDR3 nucleotides: TGTGCCAGCAGCCCACGGGCAGGGCTGTACAATGAGCAGTTCTTC.

The V gene is TRBV28, the J gene TRBJ1-2; D is unclear. The V gene's germline CDR1 is MDHEN and CDR2 SYDVKM. The V and J ends lost 6 bases and 13 bases respectively, with 18 bases between them. CDR3 size: 12 residues. The CDR3 loop reads CASSLRRKESTF. CDR3 DNA: TGTGCCAGCAGCCTCCGTAGGAAGGAGAGCACCTTC.

The chain employs TRBV18 and TRBJ2-5; weak D call: TRBD1 (6 bases). Germline CDR1 is KGHSH and CDR2 is LQKENI. The CDR3 extends over 15 amino acids. The V end lost 0 bases, the J end lost 6 bases, and 14 bases lay between the germline ends. In DNA, the CDR3 is TGTGCCAGCTCACCACCCACAGGGCCTGGAAAGACCCAGTACTTC. This sequence encodes CASSPPTGPGKTQYF.

The rearrangement uses TRBV11-3 and TRBJ2-1, with D possibly TRBD2 on 5 matching bases. Germline loops: CDR1 SGHNT, CDR2 YENEEA. The CDR3 runs 15 residues. V was trimmed by 5 bases and J by 2 bases, leaving 13 bases between them. The CDR3 nucleotides are TGTGCCAGCAGCCCGAGGGCCTTTACCTACAATGAGCAGTTCTTC. It codes for CASSPRAFTYNEQFF.

The chain links TRBV5-4 to TRBJ2-3; D gene uncertain. The germline V gene has CDR1 SGHNT and CDR2 YYREEE (reference sequence). Trimming left V 0 bases short and J 2 bases short, with 7 bases between. The CDR3 has 14 amino acids. Written as DNA, the CDR3 is TGTGCCAGCAGCTTGGATTTACTCACAGATACGCAGTATTTT. It translates to CASSLDLLTDTQYF.

The V and J genes are TRBV4-2 and TRBJ2-3, with a weak D call TRBD1 (6 bases). V was pared by 2 bases and J by 2 bases, with 17 bases between. CDR1 is LGHNA and CDR2 is YNFKEQ in the germline V gene. This CDR3 contains 17 residues. The CDR3 nucleotides are TGTGCCAGCAGCCAACCGTCGACAGGCGCAGACACAGATACGCAGTATTTT. Encoded protein: CASSQPSTGADTDTQYF.

The rearrangement joins TRBV13 to TRBJ1-1; TRBD1 is a possible D gene (6 bases). There are 16 residues in the CDR3. The germline V and J ends were trimmed by 5 bases and 5 bases, with 21 bases remaining between them. CDR1 and CDR2 from the germline V gene are PRHDT and FYEKMQ (reference sequence). The DNA of the CDR3 is TGTGCCAGCAGCCCTCGGGGGGGGGCTTTTTCTACTGAAGCTTTCTTT. Protein product: CASSPRGGAFSTEAFF.